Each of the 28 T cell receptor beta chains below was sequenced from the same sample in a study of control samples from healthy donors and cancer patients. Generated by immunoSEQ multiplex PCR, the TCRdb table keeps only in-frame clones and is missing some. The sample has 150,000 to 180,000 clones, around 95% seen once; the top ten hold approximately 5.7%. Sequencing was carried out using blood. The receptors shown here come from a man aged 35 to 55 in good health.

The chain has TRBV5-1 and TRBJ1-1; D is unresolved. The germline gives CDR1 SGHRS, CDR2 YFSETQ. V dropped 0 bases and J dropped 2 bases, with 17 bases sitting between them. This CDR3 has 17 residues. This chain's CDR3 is CASSLGGVRKGNTEAFF. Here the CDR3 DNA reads TGCGCCAGCAGCTTGGGTGGGGTCCGGAAGGGAAACACTGAAGCTTTCTTT.

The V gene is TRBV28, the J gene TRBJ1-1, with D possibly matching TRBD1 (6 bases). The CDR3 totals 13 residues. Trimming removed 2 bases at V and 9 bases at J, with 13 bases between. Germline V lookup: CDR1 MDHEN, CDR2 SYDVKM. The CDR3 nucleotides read TGTGCCAGCAGTTTAGGACAGTGGATTCAAGCTTTCTTT. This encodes CASSLGQWIQAFF. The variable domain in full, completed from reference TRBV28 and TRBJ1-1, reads DVKVTQSSRYLVKRTGEKVFLECVQDMDHENMFWYRQDPGLGLRLIYFSYDVKMKEKGDIPEGYSVSREKKERFSLILESASTNQTSMYLCASSLGQWIQAFFGQGTRLTVV.

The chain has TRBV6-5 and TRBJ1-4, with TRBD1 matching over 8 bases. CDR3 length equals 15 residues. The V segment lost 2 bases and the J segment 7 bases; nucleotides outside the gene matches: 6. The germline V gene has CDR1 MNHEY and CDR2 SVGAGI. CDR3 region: CASSYEGQVPEKLFF. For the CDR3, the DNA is TGTGCCAGCAGTTACGAGGGACAGGTCCCTGAAAAACTGTTTTTT.

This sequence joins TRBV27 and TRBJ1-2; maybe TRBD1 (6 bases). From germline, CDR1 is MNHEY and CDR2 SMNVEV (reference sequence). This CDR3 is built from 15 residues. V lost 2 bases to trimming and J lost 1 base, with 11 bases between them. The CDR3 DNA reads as TGTGCCAGCAGTTTAGCAGGGGTCGGTAACTATGGCTACACCTTC. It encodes CASSLAGVGNYGYTF.

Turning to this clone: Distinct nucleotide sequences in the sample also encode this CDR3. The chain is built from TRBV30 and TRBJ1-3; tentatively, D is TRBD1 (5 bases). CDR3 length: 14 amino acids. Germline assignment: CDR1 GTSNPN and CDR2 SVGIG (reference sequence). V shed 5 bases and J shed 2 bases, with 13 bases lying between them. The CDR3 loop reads CAWSRGSPGNTIYF. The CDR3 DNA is TGTGCCTGGTCACGGGGGTCTCCTGGAAACACCATATATTTT. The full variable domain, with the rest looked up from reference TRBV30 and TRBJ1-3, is SQTIHQWPATLVQPVGSPLSLECTVEGTSNPNLYWYRQAAGRGLQLLFYSVGIGQISSEVPQNLSASRPQDRQFILSSKKLLLSDSGFYLCAWSRGSPGNTIYFGEGSWLTVV.

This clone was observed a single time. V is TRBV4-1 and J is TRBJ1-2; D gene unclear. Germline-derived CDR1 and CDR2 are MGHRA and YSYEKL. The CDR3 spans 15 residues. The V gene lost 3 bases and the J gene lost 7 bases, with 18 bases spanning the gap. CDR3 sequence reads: CASSQEPSTDIGYTF. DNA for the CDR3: TGCGCCAGCAGCCAGGAGCCGAGTACGGATATTGGCTACACCTTC.

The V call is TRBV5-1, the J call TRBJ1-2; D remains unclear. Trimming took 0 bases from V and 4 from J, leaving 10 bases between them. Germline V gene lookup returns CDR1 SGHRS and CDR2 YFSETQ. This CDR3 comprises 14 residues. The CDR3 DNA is TGCGCCAGCAGCTTGGAACACCCGTCCTATGGCTACACCTTC. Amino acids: CASSLEHPSYGYTF.

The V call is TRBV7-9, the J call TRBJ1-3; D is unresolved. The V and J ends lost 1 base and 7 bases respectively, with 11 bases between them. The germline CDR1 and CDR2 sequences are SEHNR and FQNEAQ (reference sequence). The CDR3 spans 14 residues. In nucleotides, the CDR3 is TGTGCCAGCAGCTTAGGGGGTAATCGGAACACCATATATTTT. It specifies CASSLGGNRNTIYF.

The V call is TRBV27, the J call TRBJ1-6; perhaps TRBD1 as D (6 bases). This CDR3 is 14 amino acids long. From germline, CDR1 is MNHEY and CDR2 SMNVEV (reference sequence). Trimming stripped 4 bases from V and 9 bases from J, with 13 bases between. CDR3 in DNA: TGTGCCAGCAGTTCCGACAGAGGGGGTTCACCCCTCCACTTT. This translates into CASSSDRGGSPLHF.

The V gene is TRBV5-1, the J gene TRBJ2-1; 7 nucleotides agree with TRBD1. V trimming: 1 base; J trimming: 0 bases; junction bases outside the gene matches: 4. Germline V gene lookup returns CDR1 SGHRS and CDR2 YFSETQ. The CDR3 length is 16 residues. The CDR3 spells CASSLPTGSSYNEQFF. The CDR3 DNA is TGCGCCAGCAGCTTGCCGACAGGGAGCTCCTACAATGAGCAGTTCTTC. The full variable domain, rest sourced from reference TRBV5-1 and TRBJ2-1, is KAGVTQTPRYLIKTRGQQVTLSCSPISGHRSVSWYQQTPGQGLQFLFEYFSETQRNKGNFPGRFSGRQFSNSRSEMNVSTLELGDSALYLCASSLPTGSSYNEQFFGPGTRLTVL.

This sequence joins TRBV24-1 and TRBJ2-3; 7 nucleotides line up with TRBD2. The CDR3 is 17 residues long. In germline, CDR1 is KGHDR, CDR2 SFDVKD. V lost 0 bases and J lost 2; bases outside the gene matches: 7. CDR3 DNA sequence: TGTGCCACCAGTGATTTGGCCACGGGAGGAATCACAGATACGCAGTATTTT. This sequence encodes CATSDLATGGITDTQYF.

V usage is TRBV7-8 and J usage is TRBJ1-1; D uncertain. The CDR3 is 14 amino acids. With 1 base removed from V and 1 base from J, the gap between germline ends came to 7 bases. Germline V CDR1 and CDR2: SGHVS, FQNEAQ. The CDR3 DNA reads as TGTGCCAGCAGCTTAGTTGCCGGGAACACTGAAGCTTTCTTT. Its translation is CASSLVAGNTEAFF.

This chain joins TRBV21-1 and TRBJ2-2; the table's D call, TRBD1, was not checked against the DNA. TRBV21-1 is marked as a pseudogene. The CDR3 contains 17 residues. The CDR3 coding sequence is TGTGCCAGCAGCACTCCGGGACAGAGAGCGAACACCGGGGAGCTGTTTTTT. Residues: CASSTPGQRANTGELFF.

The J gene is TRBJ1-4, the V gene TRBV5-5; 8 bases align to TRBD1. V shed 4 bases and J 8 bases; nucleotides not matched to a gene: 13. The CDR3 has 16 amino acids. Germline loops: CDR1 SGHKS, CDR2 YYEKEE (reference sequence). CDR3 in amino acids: CASSLRQGSIEEKLFF. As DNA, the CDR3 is TGTGCCAGCAGCCTCCGACAGGGGAGTATAGAAGAAAAACTGTTTTTT.

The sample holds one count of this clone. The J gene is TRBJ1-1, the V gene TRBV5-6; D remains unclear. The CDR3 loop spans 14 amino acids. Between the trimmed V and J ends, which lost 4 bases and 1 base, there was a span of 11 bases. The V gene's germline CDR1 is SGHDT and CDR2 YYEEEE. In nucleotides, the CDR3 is TGTGCCAGCAGCCCCGGACGGTCGAACACTGAAGCTTTCTTT. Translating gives CASSPGRSNTEAFF.

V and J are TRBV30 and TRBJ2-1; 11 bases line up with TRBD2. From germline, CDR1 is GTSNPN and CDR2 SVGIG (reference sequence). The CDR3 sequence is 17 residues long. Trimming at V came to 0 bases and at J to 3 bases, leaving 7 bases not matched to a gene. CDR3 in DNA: TGTGCCTGGAGTGTAGTTCGGACTAGCGGGTACTACAATGAGCAGTTCTTC. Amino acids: CAWSVVRTSGYYNEQFF.

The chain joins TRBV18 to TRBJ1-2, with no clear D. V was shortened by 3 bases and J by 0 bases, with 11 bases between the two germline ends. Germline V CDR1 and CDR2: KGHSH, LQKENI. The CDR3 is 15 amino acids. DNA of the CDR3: TGTGCCAGCTCACCCGGGCCCACGACTAACTATGGCTACACCTTC. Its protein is CASSPGPTTNYGYTF.

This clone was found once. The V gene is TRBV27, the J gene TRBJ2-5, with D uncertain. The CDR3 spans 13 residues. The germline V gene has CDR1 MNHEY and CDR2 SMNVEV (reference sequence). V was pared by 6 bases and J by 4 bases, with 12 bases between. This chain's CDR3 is CASRRQTRETQYF. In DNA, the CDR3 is TGTGCCAGCAGGCGACAAACGCGAGAGACCCAGTACTTC.

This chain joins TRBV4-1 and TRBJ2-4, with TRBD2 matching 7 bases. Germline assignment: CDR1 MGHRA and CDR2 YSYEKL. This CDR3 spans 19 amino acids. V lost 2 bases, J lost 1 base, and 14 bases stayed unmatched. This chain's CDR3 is CASSQPGLRKKSAKNIQYF. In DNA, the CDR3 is TGCGCCAGCAGCCAACCGGGACTACGAAAGAAAAGCGCCAAAAACATTCAGTACTTC.

CDR3 coding DNA: TGTGCCAGCAGAGCCGGGACATTAAATAACTATGGCTACACCTTC. Translation gives CASRAGTLNNYGYTF. This rearrangement joins TRBV2 to TRBJ1-2; TRBD1 might be the D (6 bases). Trimming stripped 6 bases from V and 1 base from J, with 15 bases between. Per germline, CDR1 SNHLY and CDR2 FYNNEI. The CDR3 has 15 amino acids.

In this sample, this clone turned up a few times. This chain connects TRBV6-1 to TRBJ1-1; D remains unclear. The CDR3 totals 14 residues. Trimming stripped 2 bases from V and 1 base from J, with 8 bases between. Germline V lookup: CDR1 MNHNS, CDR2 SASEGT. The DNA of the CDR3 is TGTGCCAGCAGTGAATGGATCAAGAACACTGAAGCTTTCTTT. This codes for CASSEWIKNTEAFF.

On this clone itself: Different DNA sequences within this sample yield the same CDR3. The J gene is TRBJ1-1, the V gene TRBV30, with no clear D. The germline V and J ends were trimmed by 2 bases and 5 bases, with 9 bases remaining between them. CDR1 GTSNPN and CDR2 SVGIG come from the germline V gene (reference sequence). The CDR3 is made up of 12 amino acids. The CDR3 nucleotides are TGTGCCTGGAGTCCCGGTGGGACTGAAGCTTTCTTT. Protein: CAWSPGGTEAFF.

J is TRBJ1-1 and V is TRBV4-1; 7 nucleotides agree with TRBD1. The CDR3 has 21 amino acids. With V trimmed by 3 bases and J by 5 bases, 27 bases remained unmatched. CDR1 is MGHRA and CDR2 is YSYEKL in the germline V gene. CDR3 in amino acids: CASSHPGGGTGTAPSGTEAFF. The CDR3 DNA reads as TGCGCCAGCAGCCATCCCGGAGGGGGCACCGGGACAGCCCCCTCGGGGACTGAAGCTTTCTTT.

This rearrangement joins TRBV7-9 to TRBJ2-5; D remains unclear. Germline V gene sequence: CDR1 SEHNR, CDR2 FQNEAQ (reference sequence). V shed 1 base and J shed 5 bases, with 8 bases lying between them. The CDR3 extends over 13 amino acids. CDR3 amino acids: CASSLGYSETQYF. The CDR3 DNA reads TGTGCCAGCAGCTTAGGATACAGTGAGACCCAGTACTTC.

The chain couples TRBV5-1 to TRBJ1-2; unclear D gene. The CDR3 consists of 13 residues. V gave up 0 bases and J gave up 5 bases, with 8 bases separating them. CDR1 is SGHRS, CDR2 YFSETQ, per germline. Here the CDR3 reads CASSLDSLYGYTF. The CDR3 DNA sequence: TGCGCCAGCAGCTTGGACAGTCTTTATGGCTACACCTTC.

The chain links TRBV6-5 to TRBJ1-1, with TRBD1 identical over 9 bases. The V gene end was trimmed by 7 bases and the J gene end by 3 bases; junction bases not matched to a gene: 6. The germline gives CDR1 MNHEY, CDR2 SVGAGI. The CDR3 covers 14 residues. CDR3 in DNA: TGTGCCAGCAACTTACAGGGGGCAGACACTGAAGCTTTCTTT. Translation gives CASNLQGADTEAFF.

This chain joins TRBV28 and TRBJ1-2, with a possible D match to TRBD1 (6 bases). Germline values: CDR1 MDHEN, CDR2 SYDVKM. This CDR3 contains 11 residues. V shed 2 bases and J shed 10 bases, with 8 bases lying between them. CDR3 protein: CASSLDRLYTF. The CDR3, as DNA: TGTGCCAGCAGTTTAGACAGGCTCTACACCTTC.

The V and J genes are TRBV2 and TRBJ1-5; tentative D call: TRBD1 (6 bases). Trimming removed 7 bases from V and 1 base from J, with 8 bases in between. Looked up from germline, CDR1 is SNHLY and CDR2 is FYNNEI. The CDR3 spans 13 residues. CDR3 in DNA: TGTGCCAGCATCGACAGGAGCAATCAGCCCCAGCATTTT. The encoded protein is CASIDRSNQPQHF.